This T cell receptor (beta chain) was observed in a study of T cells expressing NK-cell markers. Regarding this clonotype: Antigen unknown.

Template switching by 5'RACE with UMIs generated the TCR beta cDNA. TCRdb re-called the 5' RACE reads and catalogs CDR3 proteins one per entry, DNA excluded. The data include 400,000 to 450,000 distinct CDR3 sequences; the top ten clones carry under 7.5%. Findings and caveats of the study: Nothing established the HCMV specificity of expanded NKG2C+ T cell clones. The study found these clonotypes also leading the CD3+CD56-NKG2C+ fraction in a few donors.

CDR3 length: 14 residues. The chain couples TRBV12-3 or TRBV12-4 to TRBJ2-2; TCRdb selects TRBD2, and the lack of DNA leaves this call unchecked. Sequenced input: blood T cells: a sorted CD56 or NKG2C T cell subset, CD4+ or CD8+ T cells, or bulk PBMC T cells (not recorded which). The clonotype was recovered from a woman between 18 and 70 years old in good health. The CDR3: CGSRAGWDTGELFF.